Listed below are T cell receptor beta chains from one sample, sequenced in a study of cytomegalovirus exposure and HLA in healthy donors. Sequencing was performed with immunoSEQ multiplex PCR; in TCRdb, only in-frame clones are kept and a portion is missing. The sample carries more than 140,000 clones, around 90% recorded once. The sample comprised PBMCs. These receptors were collected from a young woman in good health and CMV-seropositive. Each CDR3 is given with its conserved first and last residue. The order of the fields is D gene, V gene, clone size, CDR3 protein. A D gene is named only where the DNA matches it firmly. Size tells how often a clone was seen (once, few, many) or the class of an expanded clone, and some rows leave it out.

-,TRBV29-1,-,CSVEEGEGTDTQYF
TRBD2,TRBV28,-,CASSLATSGRENTGELFF
-,TRBV7-9,once,CASSQAAYEQYF
-,TRBV5-1,-,CASSIQDTYYEQYF
-,TRBV15,-,CATSRQTGRYEQYF
-,TRBV6-1,-,CASTPPGGRNTEAFF
-,TRBV28,-,CASSLQVNQPQHF
TRBD2,TRBV6-5,-,CASSRLAGADTQYF
-,TRBV28,-,CASSPGVADTQYF
-,TRBV29-1,-,CSAYRDNEQYF
-,TRBV30,few,CAWIWGRTEAFF
TRBD2,TRBV4-1,-,CASSLKILAGGSYEQYF
TRBD1,TRBV5-1,-,CASSPGQGALNEQFF
-,TRBV7-7,once,CASSLGQNQPQHF
-,TRBV18,few,CASSPADMNTEAFF
-,TRBV4-2,-,CASSQDRGNNEQFF
-,TRBV18,once,CASSPGHANYGYTF